This T cell receptor (beta chain) was profiled in a study of blood T cell repertoires in COVID-19. Study summary: Collection of acute and convalescent COVID-19 samples took place in the United States, Italy and Spain. T cells, B-cell-depleted T cells, or PBMCs supplied cDNA or gDNA.

The cohort comprised adults aged about 18 to 100 years residing in about two dozen US areas. The study assigned cohorts using participant-reported clinical history. Profiling relied on immunoSEQ multiplex PCR, and the TCRdb table lists in-frame clones only, not all of them. Found here are 300,000 to 350,000 clones, around nine tenths of them singletons; the top ten hold less than 5.5%. The sequenced sample was PBMCs or T cells enriched from blood (not recorded which). The TCR comes from a man aged 25 to 45 who had recovered from COVID-19.

Here the CDR3 DNA reads TGTGCCAGCAGTGACCAGGGTTTGGATGGCTACACCTTC. Translation gives CASSDQGLDGYTF. The chain has TRBV6-1 and TRBJ1-2; a possible D gene is TRBD1 (5 bases). This CDR3 region has 13 residues. Germline V gives CDR1 MNHNS, CDR2 SASEGT. The V end lost 3 bases, the J end lost 6 bases, and 11 bases lay between the germline ends.